Listed here is a single T cell receptor (beta chain). This specimen belongs to a study of blood T cell repertoires in COVID-19. Study context: Sources were T cells, B-cell-depleted T cells, or PBMCs; the material itself was cDNA or gDNA.

This CDR3 is built from 14 residues. V dropped 3 bases and J dropped 4 bases, with 12 bases sitting between them. Germline loops: CDR1 SGHNT, CDR2 YENEEA. As originally analysed: Researchers report that nucleated cell counts were estimated from reference gene primer amplification. Here immunoSEQ multiplex PCR was the method, and the copy in TCRdb shows in-frame clones only, minus some. V, J and clone size reflect that table, while D and trimming were determined from the DNA. Among fewer than 50,000 clones listed, 90% were seen once. The chain couples TRBV11-3 to TRBJ1-1; D unresolved. This TCR came from a human donor in a cohort sampled during active COVID-19. The sequenced sample was peripheral blood. This chain's CDR3 is CASSLNSRGTEAFF. The CDR3 region has the DNA TGTGCCAGCAGCTTGAACTCTCGGGGCACTGAAGCTTTCTTT.